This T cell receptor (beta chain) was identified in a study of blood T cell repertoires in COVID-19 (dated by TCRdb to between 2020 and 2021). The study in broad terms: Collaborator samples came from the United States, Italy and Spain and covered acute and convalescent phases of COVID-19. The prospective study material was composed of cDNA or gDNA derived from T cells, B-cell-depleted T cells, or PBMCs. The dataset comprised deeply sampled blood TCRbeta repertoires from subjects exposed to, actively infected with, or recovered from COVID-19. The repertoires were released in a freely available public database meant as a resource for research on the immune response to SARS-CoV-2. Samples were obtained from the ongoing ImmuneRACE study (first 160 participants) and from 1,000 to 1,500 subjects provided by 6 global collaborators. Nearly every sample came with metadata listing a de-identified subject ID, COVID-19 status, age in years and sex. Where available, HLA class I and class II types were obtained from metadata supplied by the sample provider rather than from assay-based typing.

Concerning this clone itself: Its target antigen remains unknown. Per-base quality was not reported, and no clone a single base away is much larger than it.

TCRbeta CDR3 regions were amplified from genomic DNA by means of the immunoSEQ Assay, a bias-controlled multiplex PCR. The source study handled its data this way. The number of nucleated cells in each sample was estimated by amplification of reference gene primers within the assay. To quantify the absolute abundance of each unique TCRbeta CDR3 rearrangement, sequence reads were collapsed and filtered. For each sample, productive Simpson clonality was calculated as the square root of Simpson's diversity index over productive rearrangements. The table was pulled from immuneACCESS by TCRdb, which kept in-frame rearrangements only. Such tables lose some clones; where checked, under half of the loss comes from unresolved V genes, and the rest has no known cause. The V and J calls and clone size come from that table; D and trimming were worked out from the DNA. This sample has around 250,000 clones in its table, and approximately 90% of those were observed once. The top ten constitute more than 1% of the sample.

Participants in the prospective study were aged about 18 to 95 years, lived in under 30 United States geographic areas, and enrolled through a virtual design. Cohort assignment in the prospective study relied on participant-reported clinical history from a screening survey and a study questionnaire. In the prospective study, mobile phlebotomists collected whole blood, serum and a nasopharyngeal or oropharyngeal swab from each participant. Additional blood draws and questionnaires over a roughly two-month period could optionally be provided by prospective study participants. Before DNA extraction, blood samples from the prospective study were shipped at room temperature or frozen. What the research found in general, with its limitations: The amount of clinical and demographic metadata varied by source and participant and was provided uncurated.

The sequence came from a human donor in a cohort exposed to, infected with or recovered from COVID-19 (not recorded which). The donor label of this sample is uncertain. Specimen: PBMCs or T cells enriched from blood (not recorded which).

In nucleotides, the sequence is TGTGCCAGCAGCTCCCCGGGACAGAACACTGAAGCTTTCTTT. Translation gives CASSSPGQNTEAFF. The V gene is TRBV3-1 (or the pseudogene TRBV3-2) and the J gene is TRBJ1-1, with TRBD1 tentatively as D gene (6 bases match). Between the V and J ends, shortened by 5 bases and 1 base respectively, the junction contains 11 bases. Spanning cysteine to phenylalanine, the CDR3 consists of 14 amino acids. Only the CDR3 DNA stays, 42 bases, in frame from base 1. In the germline V gene (reference sequence), CDR1 corresponds to LGHDT and CDR2 to YNNKEL.